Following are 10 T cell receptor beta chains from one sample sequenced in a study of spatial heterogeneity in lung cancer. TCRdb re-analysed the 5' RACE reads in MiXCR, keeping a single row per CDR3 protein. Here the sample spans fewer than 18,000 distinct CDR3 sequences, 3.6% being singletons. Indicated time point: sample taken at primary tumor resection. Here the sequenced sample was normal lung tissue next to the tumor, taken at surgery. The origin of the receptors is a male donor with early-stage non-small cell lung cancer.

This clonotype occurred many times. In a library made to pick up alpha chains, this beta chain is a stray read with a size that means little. Written as DNA, the CDR3 is TGCGCCAGCAGCTTGGACAGAGACACAGATACGCAGTATTTT. This codes for CASSLDRDTDTQYF. V is TRBV5-1 and J is TRBJ2-3, with no clear D. The CDR3 extends over 14 amino acids. CDR1 is SGHRS, CDR2 YFSETQ, per germline. The V end was cut by 0 bases, the J end by 2 bases, with 7 bases between.

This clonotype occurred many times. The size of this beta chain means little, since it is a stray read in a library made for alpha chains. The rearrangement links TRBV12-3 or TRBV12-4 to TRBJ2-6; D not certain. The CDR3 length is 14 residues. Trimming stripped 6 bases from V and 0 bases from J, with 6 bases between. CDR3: CASSQNSGANVLTF. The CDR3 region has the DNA TGTGCCAGCAGCCAGAACTCTGGGGCCAACGTCCTGACTTTC.

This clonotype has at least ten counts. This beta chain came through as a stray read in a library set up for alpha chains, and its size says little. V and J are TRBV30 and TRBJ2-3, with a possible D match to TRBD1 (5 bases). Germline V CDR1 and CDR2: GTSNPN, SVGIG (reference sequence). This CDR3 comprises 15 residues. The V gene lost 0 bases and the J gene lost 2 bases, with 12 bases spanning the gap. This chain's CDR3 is CAWSVGQGFTDTQYF. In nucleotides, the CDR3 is TGTGCCTGGAGTGTCGGTCAGGGCTTCACAGATACGCAGTATTTT. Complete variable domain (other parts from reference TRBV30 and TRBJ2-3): SQTIHQWPATLVQPVGSPLSLECTVEGTSNPNLYWYRQAAGRGLQLLFYSVGIGQISSEVPQNLSASRPQDRQFILSSKKLLLSDSGFYLCAWSVGQGFTDTQYFGPGTRLTVL.

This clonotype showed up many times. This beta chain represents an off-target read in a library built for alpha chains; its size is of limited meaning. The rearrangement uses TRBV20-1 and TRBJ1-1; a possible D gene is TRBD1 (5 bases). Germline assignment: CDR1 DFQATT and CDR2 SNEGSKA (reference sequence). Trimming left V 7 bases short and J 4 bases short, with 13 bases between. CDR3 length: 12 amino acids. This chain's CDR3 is CSVRGSSTEAFF. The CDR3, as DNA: TGCAGTGTCCGGGGCAGCAGCACTGAAGCTTTCTTT.

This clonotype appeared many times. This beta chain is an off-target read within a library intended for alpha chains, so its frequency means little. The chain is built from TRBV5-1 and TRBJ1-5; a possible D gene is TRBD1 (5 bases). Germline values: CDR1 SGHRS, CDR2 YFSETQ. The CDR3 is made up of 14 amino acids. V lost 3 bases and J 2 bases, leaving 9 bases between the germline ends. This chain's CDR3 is CASSSGTGNQPQHF. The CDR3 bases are TGCGCCAGCAGCTCCGGGACGGGCAATCAGCCCCAGCATTTT.

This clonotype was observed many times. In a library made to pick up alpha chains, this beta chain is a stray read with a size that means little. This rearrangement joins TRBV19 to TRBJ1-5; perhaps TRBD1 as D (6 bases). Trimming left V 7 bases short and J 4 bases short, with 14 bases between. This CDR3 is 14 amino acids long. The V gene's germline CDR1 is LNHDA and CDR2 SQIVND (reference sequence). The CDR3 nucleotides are TGTGCCAGTACCCGAGACAGGAATAATCAGCCCCAGCATTTT. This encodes CASTRDRNNQPQHF. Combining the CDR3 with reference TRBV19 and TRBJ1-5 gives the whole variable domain DGGITQSPKYLFRKEGQNVTLSCEQNLNHDAMYWYRQDPGQGLRLIYYSQIVNDFQKGDIAEGYSVSREKKESFPLTVTSAQKNPTAFYLCASTRDRNNQPQHFGDGTRLSIL.

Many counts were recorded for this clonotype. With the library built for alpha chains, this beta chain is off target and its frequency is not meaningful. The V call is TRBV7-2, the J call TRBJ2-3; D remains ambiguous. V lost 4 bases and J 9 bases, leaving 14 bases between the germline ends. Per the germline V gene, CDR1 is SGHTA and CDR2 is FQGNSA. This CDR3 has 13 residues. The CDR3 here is CASSSPTIRTQYF. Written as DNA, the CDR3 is TGTGCCAGCAGCTCGCCGACGATCAGAACGCAGTATTTT.

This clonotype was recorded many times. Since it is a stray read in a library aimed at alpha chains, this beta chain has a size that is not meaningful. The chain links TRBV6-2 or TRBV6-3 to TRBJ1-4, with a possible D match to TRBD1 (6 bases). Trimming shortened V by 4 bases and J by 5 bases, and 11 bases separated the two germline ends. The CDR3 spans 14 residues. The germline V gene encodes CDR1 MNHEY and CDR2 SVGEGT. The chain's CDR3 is CASSSDRTNEKLFF. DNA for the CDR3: TGTGCCAGCAGTTCCGACAGGACGAATGAAAAACTGTTTTTT.

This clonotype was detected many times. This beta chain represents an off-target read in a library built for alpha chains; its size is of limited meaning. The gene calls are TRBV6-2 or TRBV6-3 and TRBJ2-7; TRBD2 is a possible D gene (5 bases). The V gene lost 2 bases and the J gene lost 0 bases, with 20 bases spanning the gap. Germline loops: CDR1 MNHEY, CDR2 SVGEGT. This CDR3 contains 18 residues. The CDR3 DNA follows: TGTGCCAGCAGTTACGTGTTGCAGCGGCCTGCGATCTCCTACGAGCAGTACTTC. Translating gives CASSYVLQRPAISYEQYF.

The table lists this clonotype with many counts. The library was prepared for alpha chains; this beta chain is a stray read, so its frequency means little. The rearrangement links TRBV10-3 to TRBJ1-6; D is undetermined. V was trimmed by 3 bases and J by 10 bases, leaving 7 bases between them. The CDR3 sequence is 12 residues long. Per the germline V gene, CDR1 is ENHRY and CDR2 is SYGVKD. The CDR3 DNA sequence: TGTGCCATCAGTGATGTGGACTCACCCCTCCACTTT. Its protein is CAISDVDSPLHF.